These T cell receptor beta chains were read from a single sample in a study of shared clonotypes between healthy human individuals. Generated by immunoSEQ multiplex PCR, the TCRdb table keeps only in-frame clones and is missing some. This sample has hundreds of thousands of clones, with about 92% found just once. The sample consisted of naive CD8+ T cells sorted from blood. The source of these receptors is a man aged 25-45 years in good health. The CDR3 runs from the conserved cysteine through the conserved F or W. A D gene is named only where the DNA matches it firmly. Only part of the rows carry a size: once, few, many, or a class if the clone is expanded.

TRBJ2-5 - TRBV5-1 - CASRGGTQETQYF TGCGCCAGCAGAGGTGGTACCCAAGAGACCCAGTACTTC
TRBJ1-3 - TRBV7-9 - CASSLENGNTIYF TGTGCCAGCAGCTTAGAGAATGGAAACACCATATATTTT
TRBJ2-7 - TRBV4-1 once CASSQRFIGYEQYF TGCGCCAGCAGCCAGAGATTTATAGGGTACGAGCAGTACTTC
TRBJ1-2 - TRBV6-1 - CASSELLRVIYGYTF TGTGCCAGCAGTGAATTACTCCGGGTTATCTATGGCTACACCTTC
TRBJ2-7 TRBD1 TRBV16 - CASSRVDRAYEQYF TGTGCCAGCAGCCGGGTGGACAGGGCCTACGAGCAGTACTTC
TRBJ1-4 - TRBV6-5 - CASSYDSRGEKLFF TGTGCCAGCAGTTACGACTCAAGGGGTGAAAAACTGTTTTTT
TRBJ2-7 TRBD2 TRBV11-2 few CASSLAMPSGRAYEQYF TGTGCCAGCAGCTTAGCAATGCCTAGCGGGAGGGCCTACGAGCAGTACTTC
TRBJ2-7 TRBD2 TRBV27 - CASSLTGGYYEQYF TGTGCCAGCAGCTTAACCGGGGGGTACTACGAGCAGTACTTC
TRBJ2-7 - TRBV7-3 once CASSFSPWRGPSSYEQYF TGTGCCAGCAGCTTCTCCCCTTGGCGGGGCCCGAGCTCCTACGAGCAGTACTTC
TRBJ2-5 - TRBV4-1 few CASSQLGSYQETQYF TGCGCCAGCAGCCAACTGGGATCGTACCAAGAGACCCAGTACTTC
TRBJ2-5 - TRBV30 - CAWSISNQETQYF TGTGCCTGGAGTATTTCGAACCAAGAGACCCAGTACTTC
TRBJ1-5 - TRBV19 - CASKRGGVGQPQHF TGTGCCAGTAAGAGGGGAGGGGTCGGTCAGCCCCAGCATTTT
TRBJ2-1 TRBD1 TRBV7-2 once CASSPRDRGAYNEQFF TGTGCCAGCAGCCCTCGGGACAGGGGAGCCTACAATGAGCAGTTCTTC
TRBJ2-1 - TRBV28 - CASFPIRFGHNEQFF TGTGCCAGCTTCCCGATTAGGTTCGGACACAATGAGCAGTTCTTC
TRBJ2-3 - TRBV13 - CASSGGPDTQYF TGTGCCAGCAGCGGAGGGCCGGATACGCAGTATTTT
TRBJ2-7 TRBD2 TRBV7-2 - CASSLAGVTSVSYEQYF TGTGCCAGCAGCTTAGCCGGCGTGACTAGCGTTTCCTACGAGCAGTACTTC
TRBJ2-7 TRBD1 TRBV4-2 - CASSQDKGQGYYEQYF TGTGCCAGCAGCCAAGATAAGGGACAGGGCTACTACGAGCAGTACTTC
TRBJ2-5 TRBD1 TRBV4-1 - CASSPRTGQETQYF TGCGCCAGCAGCCCAAGGACAGGTCAAGAGACCCAGTACTTC
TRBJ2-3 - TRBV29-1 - CSVVLSGQGTDTQYF TGCAGCGTTGTTCTTTCTGGTCAGGGGACAGATACGCAGTATTTT
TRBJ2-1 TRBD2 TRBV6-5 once CASSYGLADAYNEQFF TGTGCCAGCAGTTACGGACTAGCGGACGCCTACAATGAGCAGTTCTTC
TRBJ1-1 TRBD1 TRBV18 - CASSPTGGNTEAFF TGTGCCAGCTCACCGACAGGGGGGAACACTGAAGCTTTCTTT
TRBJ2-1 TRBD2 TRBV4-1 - CASSRGLAGGYEQFF TGCGCCAGCAGCCGCGGACTAGCGGGAGGTTATGAGCAGTTCTTC
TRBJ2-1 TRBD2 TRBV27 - CASSLLAGVYNEQFF TGTGCCAGCAGTTTACTAGCGGGGGTATACAATGAGCAGTTCTTC
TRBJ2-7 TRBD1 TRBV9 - CASSSGTGGSGDEQYF TGTGCCAGCAGCTCTGGGACAGGGGGAAGTGGCGACGAGCAGTACTTC
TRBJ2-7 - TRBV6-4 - CASSDPERGRRDEQYF TGTGCCAGCAGTGACCCCGAGCGTGGCAGACGCGACGAGCAGTACTTC
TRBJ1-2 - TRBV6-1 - CASIGGPYGYTF TGTGCCAGCATTGGGGGGCCCTATGGCTACACCTTC
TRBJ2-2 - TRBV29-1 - CSVGAEGMNTGELFF TGCAGCGTTGGAGCCGAGGGAATGAACACCGGGGAGCTGTTTTTT
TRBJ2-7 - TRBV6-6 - CASRGLSYEQYF TGTGCCAGCCGGGGATTATCCTACGAGCAGTACTTC
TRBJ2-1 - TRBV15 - CATSVRSSYNEQFF TGTGCCACCAGCGTGCGGAGCTCCTACAATGAGCAGTTCTTC
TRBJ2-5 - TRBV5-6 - CASSQEVVGETQYF TGTGCCAGCAGCCAGGAAGTGGTTGGGGAGACCCAGTACTTC
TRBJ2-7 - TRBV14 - CASSQDPGDEQYF TGTGCCAGCAGCCAAGATCCAGGGGACGAGCAGTACTTC
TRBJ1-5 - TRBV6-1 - CASSEWDSNQPQHF TGTGCCAGCAGTGAATGGGACAGCAATCAGCCCCAGCATTTT
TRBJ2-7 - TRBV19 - CASSIDWKSYEQYF TGTGCCAGTAGTATAGATTGGAAGAGTTACGAGCAGTACTTC
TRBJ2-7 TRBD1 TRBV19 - CASSPGTAYEQYF TGTGCCAGTAGTCCTGGGACAGCCTACGAGCAGTACTTC
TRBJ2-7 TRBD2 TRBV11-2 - CASSPGLAGVYEQYF TGTGCCAGCAGCCCCGGACTAGCGGGAGTTTACGAGCAGTACTTC
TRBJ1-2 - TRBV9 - CASSAGASDGYTF TGTGCCAGCAGCGCGGGGGCTAGCGATGGCTACACCTTC
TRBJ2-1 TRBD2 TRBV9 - CASSPSGLIYNEQFF TGTGCCAGCAGCCCCTCGGGACTAATATACAATGAGCAGTTCTTC
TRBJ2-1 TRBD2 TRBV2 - CASSEALAGVVANEQFF TGTGCCAGCAGTGAAGCCCTAGCGGGAGTGGTGGCCAATGAGCAGTTCTTC
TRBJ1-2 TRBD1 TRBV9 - CASSPRTGDYGYTF TGTGCCAGCAGCCCCAGGACAGGGGACTATGGCTACACCTTC
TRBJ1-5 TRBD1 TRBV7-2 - CASSLMGQTKRNQPQHF TGTGCCAGCAGCTTAATGGGACAGACTAAACGCAATCAGCCCCAGCATTTT
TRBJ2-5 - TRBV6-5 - CASRIWQGEETQYF TGTGCCAGCAGGATTTGGCAGGGTGAAGAGACCCAGTACTTC
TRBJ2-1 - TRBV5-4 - CASSLDEYNEQFF TGTGCCAGCAGCTTGGATGAATACAATGAGCAGTTCTTC
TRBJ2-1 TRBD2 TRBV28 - CASSRLAEYNEQFF TGTGCCAGCAGCCGACTAGCGGAGTACAATGAGCAGTTCTTC
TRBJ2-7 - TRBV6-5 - CASSFSMYTAYEQYF TGTGCCAGCAGTTTTAGTATGTACACCGCCTACGAGCAGTACTTC
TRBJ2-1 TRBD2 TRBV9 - CASSAGGSGSYEQFF TGTGCCAGCAGCGCCGGGGGTAGCGGGAGCTATGAGCAGTTCTTC
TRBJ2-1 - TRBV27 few CASSFSSYNEQFF TGTGCCAGCAGTTTTAGCTCCTACAATGAGCAGTTCTTC
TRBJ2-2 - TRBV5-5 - CASSLTPSRTNTGELFF TGTGCCAGCAGCTTGACCCCGTCGAGAACGAACACCGGGGAGCTGTTTTTT
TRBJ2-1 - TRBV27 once CASSPLNTGGGEQFF TGTGCCAGCAGTCCATTAAATACAGGGGGAGGGGAGCAGTTCTTC
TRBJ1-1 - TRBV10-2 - CASTDRTEAFF TGCGCCAGCACTGACCGGACTGAAGCTTTCTTT
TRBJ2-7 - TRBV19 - CASSIYFGQTYEQYF TGTGCCAGTAGTATCTATTTCGGCCAAACCTACGAGCAGTACTTC
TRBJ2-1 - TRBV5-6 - CASSLNLGGSNYNEQFF TGTGCCAGCAGCTTGAATCTGGGCGGAAGTAATTACAATGAGCAGTTCTTC
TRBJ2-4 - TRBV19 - CASSSKVSQNIQYF TGTGCCAGTAGTTCAAAGGTTAGCCAAAACATTCAGTACTTC
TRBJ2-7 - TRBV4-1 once CASSQRLQDPYEQYF TGCGCCAGCAGCCAACGTTTGCAGGATCCCTACGAGCAGTACTTC
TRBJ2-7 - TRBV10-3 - CAISEAEGREQYF TGTGCCATCAGTGAGGCTGAGGGCAGGGAGCAGTACTTC